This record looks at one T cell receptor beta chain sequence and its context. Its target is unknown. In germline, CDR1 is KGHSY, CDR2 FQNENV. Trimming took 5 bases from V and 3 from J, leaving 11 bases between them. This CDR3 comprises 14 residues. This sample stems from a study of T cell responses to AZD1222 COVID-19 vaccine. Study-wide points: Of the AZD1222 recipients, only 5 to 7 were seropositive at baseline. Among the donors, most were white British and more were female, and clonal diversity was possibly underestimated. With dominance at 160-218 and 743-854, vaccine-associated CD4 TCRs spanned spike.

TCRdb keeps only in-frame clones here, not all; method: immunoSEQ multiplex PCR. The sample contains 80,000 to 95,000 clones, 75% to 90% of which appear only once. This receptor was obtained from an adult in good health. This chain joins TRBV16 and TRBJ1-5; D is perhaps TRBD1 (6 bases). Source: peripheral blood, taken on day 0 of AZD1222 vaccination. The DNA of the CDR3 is TGTGCCAGCAGCGCTCGGGACACCAATCAGCCCCAGCATTTT. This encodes CASSARDTNQPQHF.